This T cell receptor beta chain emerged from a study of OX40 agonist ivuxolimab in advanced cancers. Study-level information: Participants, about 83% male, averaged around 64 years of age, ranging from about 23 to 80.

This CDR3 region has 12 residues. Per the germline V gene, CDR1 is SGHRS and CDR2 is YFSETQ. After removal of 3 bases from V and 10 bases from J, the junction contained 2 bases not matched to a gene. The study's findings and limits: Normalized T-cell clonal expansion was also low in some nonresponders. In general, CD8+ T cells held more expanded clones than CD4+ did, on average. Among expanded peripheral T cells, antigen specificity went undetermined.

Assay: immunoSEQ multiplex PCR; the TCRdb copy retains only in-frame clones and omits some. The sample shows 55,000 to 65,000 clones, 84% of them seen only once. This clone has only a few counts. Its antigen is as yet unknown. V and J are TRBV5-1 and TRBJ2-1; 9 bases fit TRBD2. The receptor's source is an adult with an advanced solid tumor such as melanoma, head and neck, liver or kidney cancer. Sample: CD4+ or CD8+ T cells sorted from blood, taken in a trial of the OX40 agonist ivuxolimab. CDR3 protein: CASSSSGREQFF. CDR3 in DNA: TGCGCCAGCAGCTCAAGCGGGAGGGAGCAGTTCTTC. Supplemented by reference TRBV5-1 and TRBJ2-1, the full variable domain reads KAGVTQTPRYLIKTRGQQVTLSCSPISGHRSVSWYQQTPGQGLQFLFEYFSETQRNKGNFPGRFSGRQFSNSRSEMNVSTLELGDSALYLCASSSSGREQFFGPGTRLTVL.